These 22 T cell receptor beta chains came from one sample sequenced in a study of PD-1 blockade in classical Hodgkin lymphoma. Time point in this sample: newly diagnosed, previously untreated cHL patient sample. Profiling relied on immunoSEQ multiplex PCR, and the TCRdb table lists in-frame clones only, not all of them. The repertoire consists of around 30,000 clones, with roughly nine tenths occurring once and the leading ten covering around 3.8%. The sequencing sample was made of peripheral blood mononuclear cells (PBMCs). The receptors were sampled from a human donor with classical Hodgkin lymphoma.

The rearrangement joins TRBV7-6 to TRBJ1-3; D is unresolved. The CDR3 extends over 17 amino acids. The V and J ends lost 0 bases and 0 bases respectively, with 12 bases between them. Germline CDR1 and CDR2: SGHVS and FNYEAQ. This CDR3 reads CASSLAPDPSSGNTIYF. CDR3 DNA: TGTGCCAGCAGCTTAGCGCCGGACCCGAGCTCTGGAAACACCATATATTTT.

This rearrangement joins TRBV7-2 to TRBJ2-7; no clear D. Germline CDR1 reads SGHTA; CDR2 reads FQGNSA. V shed 5 bases and J shed 3 bases, with 11 bases lying between them. The CDR3 length is 13 residues. The DNA of the CDR3 is TGTGCCAGCAGCCCCTTCGCGAACTACGAGCAGTACTTC. It specifies CASSPFANYEQYF.

This chain joins TRBV5-4 and TRBJ2-4; TRBD1 is a possible D gene (5 bases). V was pared by 0 bases and J by 6 bases, with 10 bases between. The CDR3 runs 14 residues. Germline-derived CDR1 and CDR2 are SGHNT and YYREEE (reference sequence). This CDR3 is CASSLEQAPNIQYF. The CDR3 DNA sequence: TGTGCCAGCAGCTTGGAACAGGCCCCAAACATTCAGTACTTC.

The chain joins TRBV11-2 to TRBJ2-7, with a weak D call TRBD1 (5 bases). Trimming pared 1 base from V and 6 bases from J, leaving 16 bases between. This CDR3 region has 15 residues. CDR1 SGHAT and CDR2 FQNNGV come from the germline V gene. The CDR3 DNA reads as TGTGCCAGCAGCTTAGTGGGCCAGGGAATCAGCGAGCAGTACTTC. It specifies CASSLVGQGISEQYF.

The chain recombines TRBV7-2 with TRBJ2-7; no definite D call. Germline CDR1 reads SGHTA; CDR2 reads FQGNSA. Trimming shortened V by 1 base and J by 2 bases, and 6 bases separated the two germline ends. There are 13 residues in the CDR3. The CDR3: CASSLVGTYEQYF. CDR3 DNA sequence: TGTGCCAGCAGCTTAGTTGGTACCTACGAGCAGTACTTC.

This chain connects TRBV5-1 to TRBJ1-4, with D perhaps matching TRBD1 (5 bases). V was pared by 0 bases and J by 8 bases, with 11 bases between. CDR3 length equals 14 residues. Per germline, CDR1 SGHRS and CDR2 YFSETQ. The CDR3 bases are TGCGCCAGCAGCTTGGCTCGGGGCGGAGAAAAACTGTTTTTT. This gives the protein CASSLARGGEKLFF.

The rearrangement joins TRBV7-6 to TRBJ2-1; tentatively, D is TRBD2 (5 bases). CDR3 length: 16 amino acids. Germline assignment: CDR1 SGHVS and CDR2 FNYEAQ. The ends were cut back, 3 bases at V and 10 bases at J, with 22 bases in the middle. CDR3 DNA sequence: TGTGCCAGCAGCTTCGGGGTAGCATCCCCCACCGGGGAGCAGTTCTTC. Its translation is CASSFGVASPTGEQFF. Using reference TRBV7-6 and TRBJ2-1 for the parts outside the CDR3, the full variable domain is GAGVSQSPRYKVTKRGQDVALRCDPISGHVSLYWYRQALGQGPEFLTYFNYEAQQDKSGLPNDRFSAERPEGSISTLTIQRTEQRDSAMYRCASSFGVASPTGEQFFGPGTRLTVL.

This sequence joins TRBV28 and TRBJ2-1; 10 positions match TRBD2. CDR3 length: 15 residues. V dropped 5 bases and J dropped 1; count of bases not matched to a gene: 2. Per the germline V gene, CDR1 is MDHEN and CDR2 is SYDVKM. The CDR3 DNA follows: TGTGCCAGCAGTAGTAGCGGGAGGTCCTACAATGAGCAGTTCTTC. Translation: CASSSSGRSYNEQFF.

The chain uses TRBV6-6 and TRBJ1-2, with D possibly being TRBD1 (6 bases). Trimming cost V 0 bases and J 10 bases, with 15 bases left between them. There are 14 residues in the CDR3. Germline CDR1 reads MNHNY; CDR2 reads SVGAGI (reference sequence). The CDR3 nucleotides are TGTGCCAGCAGTTACTCGGGCAGGGGAAAGGACTACACCTTC. This sequence encodes CASSYSGRGKDYTF.

This clone was found a few times. The CDR3 reads CASSPPKNTGELFF. The CDR3 nucleotides read TGTGCCAGCTCACCCCCAAAAAACACCGGGGAGCTGTTTTTT. The J gene is TRBJ2-2, the V gene TRBV18; unclear D gene. Germline CDR1 reads KGHSH; CDR2 reads LQKENI. The CDR3 covers 14 residues. Between the trimmed V and J ends, which lost 3 bases and 2 bases, there was a span of 7 bases.

The V and J genes are TRBV4-2 and TRBJ1-4, with 8 bases aligning to TRBD1. V was pared by 4 bases and J by 0 bases, with 7 bases of the junction left unmatched. In germline, CDR1 is LGHNA, CDR2 YNFKEQ. The CDR3 loop spans 17 amino acids. This CDR3 is CASSPGTGEATNEKLFF. The CDR3 DNA is TGTGCCAGCAGCCCAGGGACAGGAGAGGCAACTAATGAAAAACTGTTTTTT.

The CDR3 coding sequence is TGCGCCAGCAGCCAAGGATTAGACATGGGGAACACTGAAGCTTTCTTT. Its translation: CASSQGLDMGNTEAFF. V gene TRBV4-3 combines with J gene TRBJ1-1; D not resolved. The CDR3 has 16 residues. CDR1 is LGHNA, CDR2 YSLEER, per germline. V lost 1 base to trimming and J lost 1 base, with 13 bases between them.

The chain employs TRBV9 and TRBJ2-2; D may match TRBD1 or TRBD2 (5 bases each). The CDR3 totals 15 residues. Trimming shortened V by 0 bases and J by 2 bases, and 8 bases separated the two germline ends. Looked up from germline, CDR1 is SGDLS and CDR2 is YYNGEE. The CDR3 coding sequence is TGTGCCAGCAGCGTAGGGGGGTACAACACCGGGGAGCTGTTTTTT. The encoded protein is CASSVGGYNTGELFF.

V and J are TRBV5-1 and TRBJ2-7; D may match TRBD1 or TRBD2 (5 bases each). Germline V gene data show CDR1 as SGHRS and CDR2 as YFSETQ. The V end was cut by 1 base, the J end by 7 bases, with 15 bases between. This CDR3 region has 14 residues. The CDR3 sequence: CASSLRQGAREQYF. The DNA for the CDR3 is TGCGCCAGCAGCTTGCGGCAGGGAGCTAGGGAGCAGTACTTC.

V gene TRBV6-5 combines with J gene TRBJ2-7, with a tentative D call TRBD2 (5 bases). The germline gives CDR1 MNHEY, CDR2 SVGAGI. There are 15 residues in the CDR3. The V and J ends lost 0 bases and 7 bases respectively, with 16 bases between them. CDR3 in DNA: TGTGCCAGCAGTTACTCTCCTACAGACTATGGAGAGCAGTACTTC. Its translation: CASSYSPTDYGEQYF.

The table lists this clone with a count of one. The chain carries TRBV4-3 and TRBJ2-1; 12 nucleotides match TRBD2. Losses at the gene ends were 5 bases for V and 1 base for J; bases not matched to a gene: 6. The CDR3 has 17 amino acids. Looked up from germline, CDR1 is LGHNA and CDR2 is YSLEER. The DNA for the CDR3 is TGCGCCAGCAGCGAGAGGACTAGCGGGATTTCCTACAATGAGCAGTTCTTC. The encoded protein is CASSERTSGISYNEQFF.

The chain employs TRBV10-1 and TRBJ2-5; the D gene is possibly TRBD1 (5 bases). Looked up from germline, CDR1 is WNHNN and CDR2 is SYGVQD (reference sequence). The CDR3 sequence is 16 residues long. Trimming left V 3 bases short and J 2 bases short, with 16 bases between. The CDR3 DNA follows: TGCGCCAGCAGTGAAGAGGACAAGGCGCAGCAAGAGACCCAGTACTTC. Encoded protein: CASSEEDKAQQETQYF.

The V call is TRBV19, the J call TRBJ1-6; D is undetermined. V was shortened by 2 bases and J by 9 bases, with 11 bases between the two germline ends. Looked up from germline, CDR1 is LNHDA and CDR2 is SQIVND (reference sequence). CDR3 length equals 14 residues. The CDR3 is CASSINTFGSPLHF. The CDR3 nucleotides are TGTGCCAGTAGTATAAACACCTTTGGTTCACCCCTCCACTTT.

The chain recombines TRBV5-1 with TRBJ2-2, with 9 bases that match TRBD1. V gave up 0 bases and J gave up 4 bases; unmatched junction bases: 7. Germline V gene lookup returns CDR1 SGHRS and CDR2 YFSETQ. The length of the CDR3 is 17 residues. The DNA of the CDR3 is TGCGCCAGCAGCTTGGACCTGGGACAGGGCGGCACCGGGGAGCTGTTTTTT. Translated, it gives CASSLDLGQGGTGELFF.

The chain combines TRBV15 with TRBJ2-6; no definite D call. The germline V and J ends were trimmed by 0 bases and 0 bases, with 6 bases remaining between them. Germline CDR1 and CDR2: LNHNV and YYDKDF (reference sequence). This CDR3 has 16 amino acids. The CDR3 loop is CATSRDRHSGANVLTF. DNA of the CDR3: TGTGCCACCAGCAGAGATCGACACTCTGGGGCCAACGTCCTGACTTTC.

The chain joins TRBV28 to TRBJ1-2; D ambiguous. The V end lost 7 bases, the J end lost 4 bases, and 16 bases lay between the germline ends. Per the germline V gene, CDR1 is MDHEN and CDR2 is SYDVKM. The CDR3 is made up of 14 amino acids. The CDR3 DNA follows: TGTGCCAGCAACTCGGCAGGTGGGGTCTATGGCTACACCTTC. Translated, it gives CASNSAGGVYGYTF.

This chain connects TRBV19 to TRBJ1-6; 7 nucleotides align to TRBD1. This CDR3 spans 17 amino acids. Germline CDR1 and CDR2: LNHDA and SQIVND (reference sequence). The V segment lost 6 bases and the J segment 3 bases; nucleotides outside the gene matches: 11. The CDR3 DNA sequence: TGTGCCAGTAGCCTTGACGGGACAGCTAGCTATAATTCACCCCTCCACTTT. It codes for CASSLDGTASYNSPLHF.